This TCR beta chain was documented in a study of CXCR3-negative and CXCR3-positive naive CD8 T cells. The wider study: Cumulative TRB read yield was around 140 million, averaging about 1.5 +/- 0.3 million per library. Study conclusions and caveats: TRB CDR3s were more hydrophobic in CXCR3-positive than in CXCR3-negative naive cells. Memory cells differed in TRBV-TRBJ usage, but naive CXCR3-negative and CXCR3-positive cells had similar usage.

Germline-derived CDR1 and CDR2 are LGHNA and YSLEER. The CDR3 runs to 15 residues. UMI-labeled TRB cDNA libraries were prepared by 5' RACE. No DNA is given; TCRdb re-called the 5' RACE reads and lists each CDR3 protein once. The clone table shows some 53,000 distinct CDR3 sequences, with the ten largest holding 0.55% to 0.6%. Naive CD8+ T cells displayed a CD45RO-CCR7+CD27+CD95- phenotype. With regard to this clonotype: The target antigen is unknown.

Source material: naive CXCR3+ CD8+ T cells from blood. Subset meaning: CD45RO-CCR7+CD27+CD95- naive CD8+ T cells expressing CXCR3 (TNR3+). The TCR comes from a human donor in good health. Some clones in this sample may be carry-over from other donors' samples. This chain links TRBV4-3 with TRBJ1-2; without DNA, the TCRdb call of TRBD1 cannot be checked. The CDR3 loop is CASSQDRVIIYGYIF.